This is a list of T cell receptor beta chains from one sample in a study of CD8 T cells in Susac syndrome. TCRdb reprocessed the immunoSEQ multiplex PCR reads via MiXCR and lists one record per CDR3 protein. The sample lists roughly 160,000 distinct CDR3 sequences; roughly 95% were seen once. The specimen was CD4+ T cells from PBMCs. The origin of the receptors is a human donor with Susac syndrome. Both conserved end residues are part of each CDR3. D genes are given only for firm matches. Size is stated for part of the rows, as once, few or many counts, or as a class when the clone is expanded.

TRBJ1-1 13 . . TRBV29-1 TGCAGCGTTGAAGCGGTTGTCATCCCCGAAGCTTTCTTT CSVEAVVIPEAFF
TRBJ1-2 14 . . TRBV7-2 TGTGCCAGCAGTCAACAACCCGAACCCGATCAGGGGACCTTC CASSQQPEPDQGTF
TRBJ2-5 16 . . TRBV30 TGTGCCTGGAGCCCTCCGAGCGGCCTATACCAAGAGACCCAGTACTTC CAWSPPSGLYQETQYF
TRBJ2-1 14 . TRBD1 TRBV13 TGTGCCAGCAGCTTAGTCTGGACAGGGAATGAGCAGTTCTTC CASSLVWTGNEQFF
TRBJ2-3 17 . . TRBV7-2 TGTGCCAGCAGCTTAGCTCCGGGAGTAGCTGTAACAGATACGCAGTATTTT CASSLAPGVAVTDTQYF
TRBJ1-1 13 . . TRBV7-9 TGTGCCAGCAGCTGGGAGTTGAACACTGAAGCTTTCTTT CASSWELNTEAFF
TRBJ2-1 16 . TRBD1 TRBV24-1 TGTGCCACCAGTGACTCCGGGACAGGGGATTCGACTGAGCAGTTCTTC CATSDSGTGDSTEQFF
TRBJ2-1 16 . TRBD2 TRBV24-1 TGTGCCACCAGTGACCCCACCAGCGGGAGTAGCTATGAGCAGTTCTTC CATSDPTSGSSYEQFF
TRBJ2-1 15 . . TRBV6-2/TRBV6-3 TGTGCCAGCAGTTTAGTAAGTTCCGGGGACGATGAGCAGTTCTTC CASSLVSSGDDEQFF
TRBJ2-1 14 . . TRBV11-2 TGTGCCAGCAGCTTTGGGAGGCAGCATTATGAGCAGTTCTTC CASSFGRQHYEQFF
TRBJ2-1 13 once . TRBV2 TGTGCCAGCAGTACGACAGGACACAATGAGCAGTTCTTC CASSTTGHNEQFF
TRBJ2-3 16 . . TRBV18 TGTGCCAGCTCACCTTCAGACTACTCCGGCACAGATACGCAGTATTTT CASSPSDYSGTDTQYF
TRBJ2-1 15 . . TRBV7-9 TGTGCCAGCAGCTTCCCGGGGACTCCCCAGAGAGAGCAGTTCTTC CASSFPGTPQREQFF
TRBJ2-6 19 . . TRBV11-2 TGTGCCAGCAGCTCTTTAAGGGGGTCCACCAATTCTGGGGCCAACGTCCTGACTTTC CASSSLRGSTNSGANVLTF
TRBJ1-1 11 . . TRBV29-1 TGCAGCGTTGTACAAAGTACTGAAGCTTTCTTT CSVVQSTEAFF
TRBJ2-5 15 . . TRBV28 TGTGCCAGCAGCCCCCCGATTCATTGGCAAGAGACCCAGTACTTC CASSPPIHWQETQYF
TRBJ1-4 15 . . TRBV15 TGTGCCACCAGCAGAGATCGGTCGGGGGGAGAAAAACTGTTTTTT CATSRDRSGGEKLFF
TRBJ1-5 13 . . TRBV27 TGTGCCAGCAGTGTACAGGGAAGACAGCCCCAGCATTTT CASSVQGRQPQHF
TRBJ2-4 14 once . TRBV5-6 TGTGCCAGCAGCTTAACACCATCGGGAAACATTCAGTACTTC CASSLTPSGNIQYF
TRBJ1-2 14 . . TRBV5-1 TGCGCCAGCAGCTTGGAGATTGGCAGTAGCGGCTACACCTTC CASSLEIGSSGYTF
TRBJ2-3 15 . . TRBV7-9 TGTGCCAGCAGCTCGGACAGGAGGGGGACAGATACGCAGTATTTT CASSSDRRGTDTQYF